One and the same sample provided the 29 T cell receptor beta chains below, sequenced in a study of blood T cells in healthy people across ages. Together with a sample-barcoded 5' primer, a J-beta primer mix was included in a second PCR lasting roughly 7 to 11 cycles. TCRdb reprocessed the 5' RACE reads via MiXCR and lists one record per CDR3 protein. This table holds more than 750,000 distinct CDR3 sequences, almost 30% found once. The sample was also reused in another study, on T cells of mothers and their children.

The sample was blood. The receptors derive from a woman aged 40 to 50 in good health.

The CDR3 reads CASTEGDREDEQYF. The CDR3 DNA reads as TGTGCCAGCACCGAAGGGGACAGGGAGGACGAGCAGTACTTC. This chain connects TRBV28 to TRBJ2-7; TRBD1 agrees at 9 bases. The CDR3 contains 14 residues. Germline V gives CDR1 MDHEN, CDR2 SYDVKM. J gave up 5 bases and V 7 bases, and 9 bases lay outside the gene matches.

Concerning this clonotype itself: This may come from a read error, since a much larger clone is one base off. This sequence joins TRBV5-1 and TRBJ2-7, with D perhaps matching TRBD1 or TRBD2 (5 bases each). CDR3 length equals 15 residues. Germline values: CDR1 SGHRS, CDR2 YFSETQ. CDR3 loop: CASSLAGGDSYGQYF. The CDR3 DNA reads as TGCGCCAGCAGCTTGGCTGGGGGTGACTCCTACGGGCAGTACTTC. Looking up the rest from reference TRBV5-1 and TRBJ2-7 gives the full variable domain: KAGVTQTPRYLIKTRGQQVTLSCSPISGHRSVSWYQQTPGQGLQFLFEYFSETQRNKGNFPGRFSGRQFSNSRSEMNVSTLELGDSALYLCASSLAGGDSYGQYFGPGTRLTVT.

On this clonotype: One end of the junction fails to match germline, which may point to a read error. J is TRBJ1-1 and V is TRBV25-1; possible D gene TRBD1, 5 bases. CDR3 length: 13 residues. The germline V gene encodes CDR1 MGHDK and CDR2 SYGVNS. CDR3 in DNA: TGTGTCAGCAGTGAGGGGTACGGTACTGAAGCTTTCTTT. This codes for CVSSEGYGTEAFF.

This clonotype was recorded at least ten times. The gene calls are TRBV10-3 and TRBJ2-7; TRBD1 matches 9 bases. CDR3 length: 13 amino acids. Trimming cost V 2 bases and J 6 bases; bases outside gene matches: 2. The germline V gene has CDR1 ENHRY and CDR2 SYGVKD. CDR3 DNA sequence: TGTGCCATCAGTGAGGTGGGACAGGGCGAGCAGTACTTC. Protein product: CAISEVGQGEQYF.

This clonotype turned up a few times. CDR3 amino acids: CASSSVGGTEAFF. As DNA, the CDR3 is TGTGCCAGCAGCTCAGTCGGTGGGACTGAAGCTTTCTTT. The V and J genes are TRBV7-9 and TRBJ1-1; no clear D. The CDR3 contains 13 residues. Germline lookup yields CDR1 SEHNR and CDR2 FQNEAQ (reference sequence). V dropped 4 bases and J dropped 5 bases, with 11 bases sitting between them.

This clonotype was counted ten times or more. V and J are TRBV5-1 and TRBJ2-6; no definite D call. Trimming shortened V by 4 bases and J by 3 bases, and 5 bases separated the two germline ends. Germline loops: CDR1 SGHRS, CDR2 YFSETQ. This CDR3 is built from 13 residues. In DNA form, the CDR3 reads TGCGCCAGCAGCCCCTTTGGGGCCAACGTCCTGACTTTC. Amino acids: CASSPFGANVLTF.

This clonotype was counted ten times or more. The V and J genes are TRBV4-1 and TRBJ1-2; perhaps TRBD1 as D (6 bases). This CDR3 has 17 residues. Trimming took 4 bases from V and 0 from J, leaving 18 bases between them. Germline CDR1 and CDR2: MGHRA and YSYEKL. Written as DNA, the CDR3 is TGCGCCAGCAGCCCCACTACCGGGACAATCGCTAACTATGGCTACACCTTC. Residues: CASSPTTGTIANYGYTF.

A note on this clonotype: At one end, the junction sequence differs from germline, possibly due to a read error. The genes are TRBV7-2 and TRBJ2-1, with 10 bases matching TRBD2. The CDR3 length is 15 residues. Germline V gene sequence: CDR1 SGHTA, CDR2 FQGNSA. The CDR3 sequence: CAGSLQRGGRNEQFF. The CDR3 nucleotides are TGTGCCGGCAGCTTACAGCGGGGGGGTAGAAATGAGCAGTTCTTC.

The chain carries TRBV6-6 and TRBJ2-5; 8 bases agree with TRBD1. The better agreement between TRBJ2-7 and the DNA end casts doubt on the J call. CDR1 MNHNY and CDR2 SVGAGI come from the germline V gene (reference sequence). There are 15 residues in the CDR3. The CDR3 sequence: CASSSRTGFDYEQYF. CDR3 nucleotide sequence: TGTGCCAGCAGTAGCAGGACAGGGTTCGACTACGAGCAGTACTTC.

In DNA, the CDR3 is TGTGCCAGCAGCCCAACCCCTAGCGGGGGGGCCACAGATACGCAGTATTTT. This codes for CASSPTPSGGATDTQYF. The V and J genes are TRBV7-2 and TRBJ2-3; 12 positions match TRBD2. Germline-derived CDR1 and CDR2 are SGHTA and FQGNSA. The ends lost 5 bases at V and 2 bases at J; junction bases unmatched: 8. The CDR3 loop spans 17 amino acids.

CDR3 loop: CASSPDRGRPDYGYTF. CDR3 sequence (DNA): TGCGCCAGCAGCCCGGACAGGGGGCGCCCGGACTATGGCTACACCTTC. The chain combines TRBV5-1 with TRBJ1-2, with 11 bases identical to TRBD1. The CDR3 length is 16 residues. Trimming cost V 4 bases and J 3 bases; bases outside gene matches: 8. Germline CDR1 SGHRS, CDR2 YFSETQ.

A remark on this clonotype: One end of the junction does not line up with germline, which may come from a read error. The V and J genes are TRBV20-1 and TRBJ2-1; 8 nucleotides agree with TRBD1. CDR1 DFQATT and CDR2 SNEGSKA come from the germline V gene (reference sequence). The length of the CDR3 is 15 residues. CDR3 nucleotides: TGCAGTGCTAGGGACTCCGGGACAGGTGGCAATGAGCAGTTCTTT. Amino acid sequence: CSARDSGTGGNEQFF.

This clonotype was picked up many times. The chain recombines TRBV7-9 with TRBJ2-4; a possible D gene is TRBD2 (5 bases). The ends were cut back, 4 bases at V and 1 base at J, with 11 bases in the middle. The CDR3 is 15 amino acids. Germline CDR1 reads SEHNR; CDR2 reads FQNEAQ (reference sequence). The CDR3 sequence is CASSYERGAKNIQYF. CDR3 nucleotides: TGTGCCAGCAGCTACGAGCGAGGGGCCAAAAACATTCAGTACTTC. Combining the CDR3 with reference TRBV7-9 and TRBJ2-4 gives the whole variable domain DTGVSQNPRHKITKRGQNVTFRCDPISEHNRLYWYRQTLGQGPEFLTYFQNEAQLEKSRLLSDRFSAERPKGSFSTLEIQRTEQGDSAMYLCASSYERGAKNIQYFGAGTRLSVL.

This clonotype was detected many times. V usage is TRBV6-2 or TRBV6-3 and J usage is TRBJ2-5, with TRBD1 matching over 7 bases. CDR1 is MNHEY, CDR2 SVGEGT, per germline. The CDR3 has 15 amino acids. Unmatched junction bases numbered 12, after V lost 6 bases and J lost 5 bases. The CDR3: CASSQTGMAEETQYF. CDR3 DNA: TGTGCCAGCAGCCAGACAGGGATGGCGGAGGAGACCCAGTACTTC.

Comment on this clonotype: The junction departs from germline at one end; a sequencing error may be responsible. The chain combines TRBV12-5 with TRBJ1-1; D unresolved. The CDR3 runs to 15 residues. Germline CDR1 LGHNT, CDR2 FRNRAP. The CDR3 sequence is CACGSNLMETTEAFF. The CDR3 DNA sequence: TGTGCTTGTGGTTCTAACCTCATGGAAACCACTGAAGCTTTCTTT.

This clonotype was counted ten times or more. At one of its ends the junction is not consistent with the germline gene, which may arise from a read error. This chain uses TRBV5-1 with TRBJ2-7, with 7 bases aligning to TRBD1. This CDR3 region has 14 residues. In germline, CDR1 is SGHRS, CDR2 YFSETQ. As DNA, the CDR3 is TGTGCCAGCAGCTTAGAAGGGGGCGGATACGAGCAGTACTTC. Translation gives CASSLEGGGYEQYF.

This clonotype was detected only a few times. CDR3 region: CSARSLQGWADTQYF. The CDR3 DNA is TGCAGTGCCCGTTCCCTACAGGGATGGGCAGATACGCAGTATTTT. The rearrangement joins TRBV20-1 to TRBJ2-3, with D perhaps TRBD1 (6 bases). V gave up 6 bases and J gave up 4 bases, with 20 bases separating them. This CDR3 spans 15 amino acids. The germline gives CDR1 DFQATT, CDR2 SNEGSKA (reference sequence).

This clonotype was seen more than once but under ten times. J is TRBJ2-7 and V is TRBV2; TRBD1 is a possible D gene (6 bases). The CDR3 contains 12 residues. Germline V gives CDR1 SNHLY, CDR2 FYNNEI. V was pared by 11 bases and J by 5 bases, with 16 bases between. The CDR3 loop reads CASKTGFDEQYF. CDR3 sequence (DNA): TGTGCCTCGAAAACAGGGTTTGACGAGCAGTACTTC.

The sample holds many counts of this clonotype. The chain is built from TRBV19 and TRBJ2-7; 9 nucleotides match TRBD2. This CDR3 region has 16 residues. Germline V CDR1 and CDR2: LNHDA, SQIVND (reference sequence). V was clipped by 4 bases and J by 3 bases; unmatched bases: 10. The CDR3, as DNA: TGTGCCAGTAGTACGGCCTCGACTAGCGGCGGCTACGAGCAGTACTTC. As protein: CASSTASTSGGYEQYF.

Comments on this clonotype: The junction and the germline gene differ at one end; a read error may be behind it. The CDR3 loop reads CASGMVTGSVTEAFF. DNA of the CDR3: TGTGCTAGTGGTATGGTAACGGGTTCCGTCACTGAAGCTTTCTTT. This sequence joins TRBV12-5 and TRBJ1-1; D not resolved. Germline values: CDR1 LGHNT, CDR2 FRNRAP. The CDR3 totals 15 residues.

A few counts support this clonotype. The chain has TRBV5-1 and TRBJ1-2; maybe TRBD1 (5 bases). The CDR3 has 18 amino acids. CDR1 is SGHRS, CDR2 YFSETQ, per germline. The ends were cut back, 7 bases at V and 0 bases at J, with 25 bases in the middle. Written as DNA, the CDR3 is TGCGCCAGCGGCTGGGGGGGTTGGACATCCCGACCTAACTATGGCTACACCTTC. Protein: CASGWGGWTSRPNYGYTF.

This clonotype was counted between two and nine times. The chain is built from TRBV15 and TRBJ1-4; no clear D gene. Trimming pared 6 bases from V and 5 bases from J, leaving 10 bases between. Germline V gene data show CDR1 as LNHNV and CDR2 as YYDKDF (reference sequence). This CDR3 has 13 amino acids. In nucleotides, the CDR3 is TGTGCCACCAGTTCAGTTCTCAATGAAAAACTGTTTTTT. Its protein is CATSSVLNEKLFF. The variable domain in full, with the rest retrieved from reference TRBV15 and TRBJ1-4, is DAMVIQNPRYQVTQFGKPVTLSCSQTLNHNVMYWYQQKSSQAPKLLFHYYDKDFNNEADTPDNFQSRRPNTSFCFLDIRSPGLGDTAMYLCATSSVLNEKLFFGSGTQLSVL.

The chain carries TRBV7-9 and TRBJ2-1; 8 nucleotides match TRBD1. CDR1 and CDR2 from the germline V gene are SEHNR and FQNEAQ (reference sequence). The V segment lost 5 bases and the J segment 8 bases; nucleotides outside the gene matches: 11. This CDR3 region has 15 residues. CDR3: CASSLAGTGMDEQFF. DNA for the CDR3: TGTGCCAGCAGCCTGGCCGGGACAGGAATGGATGAGCAGTTCTTC.

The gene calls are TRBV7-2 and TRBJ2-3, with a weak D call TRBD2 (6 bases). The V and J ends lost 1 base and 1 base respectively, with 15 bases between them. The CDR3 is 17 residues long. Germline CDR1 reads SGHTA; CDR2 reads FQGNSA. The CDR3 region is CASSLVGGGHRTDTQYF. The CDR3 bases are TGTGCCAGCAGCTTAGTGGGGGGTGGGCATCGCACAGATACGCAGTATTTT.

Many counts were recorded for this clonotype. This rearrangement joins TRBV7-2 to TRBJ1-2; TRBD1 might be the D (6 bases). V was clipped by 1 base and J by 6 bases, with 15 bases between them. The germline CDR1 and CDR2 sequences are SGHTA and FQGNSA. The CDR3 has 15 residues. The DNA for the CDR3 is TGTGCCAGCAGCTTAGTAGGACAGAGGGTTAATGGCTACACCTTC. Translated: CASSLVGQRVNGYTF.

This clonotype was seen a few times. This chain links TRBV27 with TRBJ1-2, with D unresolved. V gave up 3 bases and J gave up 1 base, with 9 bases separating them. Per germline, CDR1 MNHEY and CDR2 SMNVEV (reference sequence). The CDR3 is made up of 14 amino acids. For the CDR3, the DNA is TGTGCCAGCAGTTTCCGGAAGATTAACTATGGCTACACCTTC. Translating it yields CASSFRKINYGYTF.

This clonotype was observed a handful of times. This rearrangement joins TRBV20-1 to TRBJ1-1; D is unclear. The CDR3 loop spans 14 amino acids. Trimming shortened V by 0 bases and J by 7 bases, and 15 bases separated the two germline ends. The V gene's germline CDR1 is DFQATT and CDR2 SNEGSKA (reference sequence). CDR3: CSAREGRFLLEAFF. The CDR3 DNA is TGCAGTGCTAGAGAGGGGAGGTTCCTACTTGAAGCTTTCTTT.

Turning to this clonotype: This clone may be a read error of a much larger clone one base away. CDR3 residues: CAGSYSSGGLGETQYF. The CDR3 DNA reads TGTGCCGGCAGTTACTCTAGCGGGGGGCTTGGGGAGACCCAGTACTTC. The chain combines TRBV6-6 with TRBJ2-5; 11 bases map to TRBD2. Per the germline V gene, CDR1 is MNHNY and CDR2 is SVGAGI (reference sequence). The CDR3 is 16 amino acids.

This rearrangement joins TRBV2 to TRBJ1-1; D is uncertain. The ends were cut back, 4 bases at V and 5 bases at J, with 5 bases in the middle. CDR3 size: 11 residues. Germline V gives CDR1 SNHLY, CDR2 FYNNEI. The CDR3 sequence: CASSVQTEAFF. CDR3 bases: TGTGCCAGCAGTGTTCAGACTGAAGCTTTCTTT. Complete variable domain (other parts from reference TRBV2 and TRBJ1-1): EPEVTQTPSHQVTQMGQEVILRCVPISNHLYFYWYRQILGQKVEFLVSFYNNEISEKSEIFDDQFSVERPDGSNFTLKIRSTKLEDSAMYFCASSVQTEAFFGQGTRLTVV.